Listed below are T cell receptor beta chains from one sample, sequenced in a study of shared clonotypes between healthy human individuals. Measured with immunoSEQ multiplex PCR; TCRdb has only the in-frame clones, and not every one. The profile covers about 120,000 clones, with around 65% appearing a single time and about 23% taken by the ten largest. Sequencing was performed on memory CD8+ T cells sorted from blood. The receptors derive from a woman aged 25 to 39 in good health. Each CDR3 is given with its conserved first and last residue. A D gene is named only where the DNA matches it firmly. The size entry is marked missing in some rows and otherwise reads once, few, many or a size class.

TRBD2 TRBJ2-1 TRBV10-1 many TGCGCCAGCAGTGAAGCCCCAGCGGGAGGGTACAATGAGCAGTTCTTC CASSEAPAGGYNEQFF
. TRBJ2-7 TRBV9 . TGTGCCAGCAGCGTAGGCGGAGGGAGCGACGAGCAGTACTTC CASSVGGGSDEQYF
. TRBJ1-3 TRBV2 . TGTGCCAGCAGTCCCCTAACCTCGAATGGAAACACCATATATTTT CASSPLTSNGNTIYF
. TRBJ2-7 TRBV14 . TGTGCCAGCAGCCAAGTAGGGAACTCCTACGAGCAGTACTTC CASSQVGNSYEQYF
. TRBJ2-1 TRBV11-1 few TGTGCCAGCAGCTTAGGGGACATTTACAATGAGCAGTTCTTC CASSLGDIYNEQFF
TRBD1 TRBJ2-2 TRBV25-1 . TGTGCCAGCAGTTACTTGCAGGGGGCGAACACCGGGGAGCTGTTTTTT CASSYLQGANTGELFF
. TRBJ2-7 TRBV13 . TGTGCCAGCAGCGAAGAGGGAAGCTCCTACGAGCAGTACTTC CASSEEGSSYEQYF
TRBD1 TRBJ2-5 TRBV7-9 . TGTGCCAGCAGCTTAGCGACAGGGGGCGAAAAGACCCAGTACTTC CASSLATGGEKTQYF
TRBD1 TRBJ2-7 TRBV28 . TGTGCCAGCAAGGGTACGGGAACAGGGGGCAGGTACGAGCAGTACTTC CASKGTGTGGRYEQYF
. TRBJ1-5 TRBV6-6 . TGTGCCAGCAGTTACTCTGACAGGCTGAGCAATCAGCCCCAGCATTTT CASSYSDRLSNQPQHF
. TRBJ1-4 TRBV2 . TGTGCCAGCAGACGGCCAGGTTTAGGGTATGAAAAACTGTTTTTT CASRRPGLGYEKLFF
. TRBJ2-2 TRBV27 few TGTGCCAGCAGTTTGCTAGGATCCGGGGAGCTGTTTTTT CASSLLGSGELFF
TRBD2 TRBJ2-7 TRBV5-6 few TGTGCCAGCAGCCTAGCGGGCTCTCTACACTACGAGCAGTACTTC CASSLAGSLHYEQYF
. TRBJ1-3 TRBV7-9 . TGTGCCAGCAGCCCTTGGGGCGTCCCCTCTGGAAACACCATATATTTT CASSPWGVPSGNTIYF
. TRBJ2-7 TRBV11-3 . TGTGCCAGCAGCCACGGACCGACCTCCTACGAGCAGTACTTC CASSHGPTSYEQYF
TRBD1 TRBJ1-2 TRBV7-2 . TGTGCCAGCAGCGGTTTATCCAAGGACAGGGGCTCTGGCTACACCTTC CASSGLSKDRGSGYTF
TRBD1 TRBJ2-7 TRBV6-5 . TGTGCCAGCAGCTTTAGACAGGGCTACGAGCAGTACTTC CASSFRQGYEQYF
. TRBJ2-2 TRBV6-4 many TGTGCCAGCAGTGACTCGAATTCCGGGGAGCTGTTTTTT CASSDSNSGELFF
. TRBJ1-2 TRBV7-2 . TGTGCCAGCAGCTTAGCGCTAGGGACCAACTATGGCTACACCTTC CASSLALGTNYGYTF
TRBD1 TRBJ1-2 TRBV10-3 . TGTGCCATCGGAAAGGGGGGAGGGGGCGACTATGGCTACACCTTC CAIGKGGGGDYGYTF
. TRBJ1-6 TRBV27 . TGTGCCAGCAGTACATTAACAGGGCTGAGCTCACCCCTCCACTTT CASSTLTGLSSPLHF
. TRBJ2-2 TRBV19 . TGTGCCAGTAGTCCTCTTCGGACTACGAACACCGGGGAGCTGTTTTTT CASSPLRTTNTGELFF
TRBD1 TRBJ2-7 TRBV19 . TGTGCCAGTAGTGTCGAGACAGGGGTCTCCTACGAGCAGTACTTC CASSVETGVSYEQYF
. TRBJ2-7 TRBV27 . TGTGCCAGCAGTGAAAAAACAGCGAGCTCCTACGAGCAGTACTTC CASSEKTASSYEQYF
. TRBJ2-3 TRBV11-3 . TGTGCCAGCAGCCCGCGTGGGGGGGGCGCGGAAGATACGCAGTATTTT CASSPRGGGAEDTQYF
. TRBJ2-7 TRBV7-9 . TGTGCCAGCAGCTTAGTTCCGGACTCGGAAAACGAGCAGTACTTC CASSLVPDSENEQYF
. TRBJ1-1 TRBV5-6 . TGTGCCAGCAGTCTCAGAATGAACACTGAAGCTTTCTTT CASSLRMNTEAFF
TRBD1 TRBJ2-1 TRBV25-1 few TGTGCCAGCAGTTCCGGGACAGGGGGCTTTTGGTACAATGAGCAGTTCTTC CASSSGTGGFWYNEQFF
. TRBJ2-1 TRBV6-5 . TGTGCCAGCAAGGACCCCGGGAAATTACAGGTGCAGTTCTTC CASKDPGKLQVQFF
TRBD1 TRBJ1-1 TRBV19 . TGTGCCAGTAGTACTATAGGACAGGGTCCGGGTGGCACTGAAGCTTTCTTT CASSTIGQGPGGTEAFF
. TRBJ2-7 TRBV28 . TGTGCCAGCAGTTTGGTGGGCTCTGGCGAGCAGTACTTC CASSLVGSGEQYF
TRBD1 TRBJ1-2 TRBV5-4 . TGTGCCAGCAGCCGACCAAGCGAGGGGGCGGCTGGCTACACCTTC CASSRPSEGAAGYTF
. TRBJ1-2 TRBV19 . TGTGCCAGTACCTGGAGGGCCGGGCAGGGGAACTATGGCTACACCTTC CASTWRAGQGNYGYTF
. TRBJ2-5 TRBV18 . TGTGCCAGCTCACTGGGACTGGGGAAGGAGACCCAGTACTTC CASSLGLGKETQYF
. TRBJ1-2 TRBV5-1 . TGCGCCAGCAGCTTCGGCAGGGCCGGCTACACCTTC CASSFGRAGYTF
. TRBJ1-2 TRBV13 few TGTGCCAGCAGCTTAGGCCAGGTTCACACCTTC CASSLGQVHTF
. TRBJ2-5 TRBV11-3 . TGTGCCAGCAGTAGAGAGAGCCTCGCGGAGACCCAGTACTTC CASSRESLAETQYF
TRBD2 TRBJ2-7 TRBV7-7 . TGTGCCAGCAGCTTAGGGAGCACCTTGGCGGGAGGGCTTTCCGCAGACGGGGAGCAGTACTTC CASSLGSTLAGGLSADGEQYF
TRBD2 TRBJ2-1 TRBV29-1 . TGCAGCGGACGACGCGGGAGTGACGTCGATGAGCAGTTCTTC CSGRRGSDVDEQFF
. TRBJ2-7 TRBV2 few TGTGCCAGCAGTGGGGAGAACAGGTTCGAGCAGTACTTC CASSGENRFEQYF
. TRBJ1-1 TRBV2 . TGTGGGGGAGTCACTGAAGCTTTCTTT CGGVTEAFF
. TRBJ1-5 TRBV6-6 . TGTGCCAGCCGTGAGGGCGGGGGCAATCAGCCCCAGCATTTT CASREGGGNQPQHF
TRBD1 TRBJ1-1 TRBV4-1 . TGCGCCAGCAGCCGAGATCCCCCCGGGACAGGATTAATGAACACTGAAGCTTTCTTT CASSRDPPGTGLMNTEAFF
. TRBJ1-5 TRBV27 . TGTGCCAGCAGTTTAGGGGTGCGCAATCAGCCCCAGCATTTT CASSLGVRNQPQHF
TRBD1 TRBJ1-4 TRBV28 . TGTGCCAAAGCCATCCGGGACAGGGGGCGCCTGGTTGGAAAACTGTTTTTT CAKAIRDRGRLVGKLFF
. TRBJ2-2 TRBV30 . TGTGCCTGGAGTGTTTTAGGTTCCGGGGAGCTGTTTTTT CAWSVLGSGELFF
. TRBJ2-7 TRBV11-1 . TGTGCCAGCAGCTTATGGGGGGGGACACCCTACGAGCAGTACTTC CASSLWGGTPYEQYF
TRBD1 TRBJ1-1 TRBV19 . TGTGCCAGTAGCCCAGGGGGTGCGCATTGGGACACTGAAGCTTTCTTT CASSPGGAHWDTEAFF
TRBD1 TRBJ1-1 TRBV10-3 . TGTGCCATCAGTGAGCCGTTACCGGGACAGGACACTGAAGCTTTCTTT CAISEPLPGQDTEAFF
TRBD2 TRBJ2-1 TRBV5-6 . TGTGCCAGCAGCTTGAGCGGGAGCTCCTACAATGAGCAGTTCTTC CASSLSGSSYNEQFF
. TRBJ2-7 TRBV28 . TGTGCCAGCAGTTTAGTGGGCAACGAGCAGTACTTC CASSLVGNEQYF
. TRBJ2-3 TRBV11-2 . TGTGCCAGCAGCTTAGATTCTGTCACAGATACGCAGTATTTT CASSLDSVTDTQYF
TRBD2 TRBJ2-7 TRBV27 . TGTGCCAGCAGTGGTCACGGGACTAGGAGGCCCTACGAGCAGTACTTC CASSGHGTRRPYEQYF
TRBD2 TRBJ2-7 TRBV4-2 few TGTGCCAGCAGCCAGGGACTAGCGGAGACTTACGAGCAGTACTTC CASSQGLAETYEQYF
. TRBJ2-7 TRBV7-8 many TGTGCCAGCAGCTTAGTGGCGCGTGTCCCGGACGAGCAGTACTTC CASSLVARVPDEQYF
. TRBJ2-7 TRBV13 . TGTGCCAGCAGCTTAGGGGCAGGGGGGCCTCAGCAGTACTTC CASSLGAGGPQQYF
TRBD1 TRBJ2-2 TRBV15 . TGTGCCACCAGCTGGACAGGGGATACCGGGGAGCTGTTTTTT CATSWTGDTGELFF
TRBD2 TRBJ2-7 TRBV2 . TGTGCCAGCGCCCCTGTAGCCGGTGGGAGGGCCCGCCACGAGCAGTACTTC CASAPVAGGRARHEQYF
. TRBJ2-5 TRBV5-4 . TGTGCCAGCAGCCCGGAATTGGAGGGCCCGCACTTC CASSPELEGPHF